The clone carrying this T cell receptor (beta chain) was seen a handful of times. No antigen is known for it. Other DNA sequences in this specimen translate into the identical CDR3. The sample originates from a study of PD-1 blockade in classical Hodgkin lymphoma. Study-level findings and limits: Baseline diversity in complete responders resembled that of newly diagnosed patients. Repertoire differences lack defined causes, possibly disease activity or prior therapy.

Indicated time point: cycle 4 day 1 (C4D1), after less than 7 weeks of nivolumab. Every patient relapsed after autologous stem cell transplantation, and brentuximab vedotin exposure varied. The CDR3 runs 13 residues. Trimming removed 1 base from V and 5 bases from J, with 6 bases in between. The germline V gene has CDR1 LNHDA and CDR2 SQIVND (reference sequence). Measured with immunoSEQ multiplex PCR; TCRdb has only the in-frame clones, and not every one. Among roughly 41,000 clones listed, approximately 70% were seen once. The sample was peripheral blood mononuclear cells (PBMCs), taken before the fourth cycle of nivolumab. This chain joins TRBV19 and TRBJ2-1; D uncertain. The clonotype was recovered from a human donor with classical Hodgkin lymphoma. The chain's CDR3 is CASSIGLNNEQFF. CDR3 DNA sequence: TGTGCCAGTAGTATAGGTCTAAACAATGAGCAGTTCTTC.